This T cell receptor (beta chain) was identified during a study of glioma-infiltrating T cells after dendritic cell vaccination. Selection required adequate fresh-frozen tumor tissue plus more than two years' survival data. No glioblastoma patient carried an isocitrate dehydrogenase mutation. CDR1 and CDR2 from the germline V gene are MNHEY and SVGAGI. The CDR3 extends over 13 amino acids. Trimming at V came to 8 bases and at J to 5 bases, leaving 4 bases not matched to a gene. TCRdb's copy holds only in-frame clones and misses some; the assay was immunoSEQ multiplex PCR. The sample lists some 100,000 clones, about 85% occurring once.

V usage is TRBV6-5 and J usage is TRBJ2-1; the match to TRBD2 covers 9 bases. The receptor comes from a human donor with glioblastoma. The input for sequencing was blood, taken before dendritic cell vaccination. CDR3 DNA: TGTGCCAGCGTGGCGGGAGGGAACAATGAGCAGTTCTTC. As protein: CASVAGGNNEQFF.